This T cell receptor beta chain was documented in a study of cytomegalovirus exposure and HLA in healthy donors. Background on the study: T cells numbering about 179 million yielded some 110 million unique TCR beta sequences in an earlier analysis. Regarding the study as a whole: TCR beta chains numbering 164 were designated cytomegalovirus-associated. A few CMV-associated chains proved CMV antigen-specific in vitro.

As to this clone: Its antigen is not known. In this CDR3 the conserved last residue, phenylalanine or tryptophan, is missing, so a read error is likely. It is unclear where the CDR3 begins or ends on the DNA, so no DNA is shown, and the CDR3 is as TCRdb lists it.

This PCR relied on a set of 60 Vbeta primers and 13 Jbeta primers. Method: immunoSEQ multiplex PCR; TCRdb's copy keeps in-frame clones and lacks some. The table shows roughly 120,000 clones, with 84% occurring only once. Specimen: PBMCs. This receptor was obtained from a woman younger than 35 in good health and CMV-seropositive.

The CDR3 reads CARSRGGT. This chain connects TRBV6-1 to TRBJ2-7; the DNA was not compared with TRBD1, the D call given in the table. Termini included, the CDR3 measures 8 amino acids. Germline V CDR1 and CDR2: MNHNS, SASEGT.